What follows is one TCR beta chain and its context. Its cognate antigen is unknown. This record comes from a study of beta chain features in type 1 diabetes. Findings and limits, study-wide: Any HLA type influence on TCRB rearrangement was left unresolved here. TCRB CDR3s from Type 1 diabetes patients were moderately but significantly shorter in all four CD4+ subsets.

Stem cell-like memory, regulatory, central memory and naive CD4+ cells were sorted via CD45RO/CCR7/CD25/CD127/CD95/CD27. This CDR3 has 15 residues. Germline-derived CDR1 and CDR2 are SGHTA and FQGNSA. Reverse transcribing all isolated RNA meant expressed TCRB transcripts were sequenced. Sequencing of naive, central memory and regulatory T cell samples gave an average of about 3.57 million reads. Generated by immunoSEQ multiplex PCR, the TCRdb table keeps only in-frame clones and is missing some. The sample comprises 400,000 or so clones, roughly a tenth of which are singletons, and 0.55% to 0.75% rests with the top ten.

The TCR was taken from a man under 40 with type 1 diabetes. Sequencing was performed on central memory CD4+ T cells from blood. The chain uses TRBV7-2 and TRBJ2-5; a weak D match, TRBD1 (6 bases). The end of the DNA aligns better with TRBJ2-7, so the J call may be wrong. Written as DNA, the CDR3 is TGTGCCAGCAGCTCTAACAGGGTGCTAACCTACGAGCAGTACTTC. Its translation: CASSSNRVLTYEQYF.